This TCR beta chain was identified in a study of T-cell memory formation after mild COVID-19. Findings of the study overall: That cross-reactive memory joined was suggested by some responding clones appearing in pre-infection memory. Clones contracting day 15 to 85 were balanced CD4/CD8; later expanders leaned CD4+.

Notes on this clonotype: Its antigen is unknown.

Germline loops: CDR1 MNHEY, CDR2 SVGEGT. This CDR3 region has 13 residues. The V end lost 8 bases, the J end lost 4 bases, and 14 bases lay between the germline ends. Using its own MiXCR run on the 5' RACE reads, TCRdb lists one record per CDR3 protein. The sample includes about 340,000 distinct CDR3 sequences, 15% to 20% of them seen just once. The genes are TRBV6-2 or TRBV6-3 and TRBJ1-1; D gene ambiguous. This TCR came from a man between 18 and 29 years old who had mild COVID-19 (a few samples of this study predate the infection). Cell type and time point are not known. Material: PBMCs or a T cell subset sorted from them (not recorded which). CDR3 region: CASDAWAGTEAFF. In nucleotides, the CDR3 is TGTGCCAGCGACGCCTGGGCGGGCACTGAAGCTTTCTTT.